The 27 T cell receptor beta chains below all came from one sample that was sequenced in a study of CD4 T cells in relation to SARS-CoV-2 and coronaviruses. Their antigens remain unidentified. The unexposed donors gave CD4+ T cells in about 2011-2019, prior to COVID-19. The cells were cultured for around ten days before CD4+ T cells were isolated. TCRdb keeps only in-frame clones here, not all; method: immunoSEQ multiplex PCR. The table has about 29,000 clones, 75% to 80% seen once; the top ten hold 20% to 25%. Sequenced: CD4+ T cells from PBMCs, cultured in vitro. Receptors were obtained from a human donor in good health.

The chain uses TRBV2 and TRBJ2-7; D is uncertain. CDR3 length: 12 amino acids. Trimming removed 1 base from V and 3 bases from J, with 4 bases in between. Germline CDR1 SNHLY, CDR2 FYNNEI. For the CDR3, the DNA is TGTGCCAGCAGTGAAGGGGACTACGAGCAGTACTTC. It translates to CASSEGDYEQYF.

The V call is TRBV4-2, the J call TRBJ2-2, with a possible D match to TRBD2 (6 bases). The CDR3 is 15 amino acids. Germline V gene sequence: CDR1 LGHNA, CDR2 YNFKEQ. V was shortened by 2 bases and J by 4 bases, with 11 bases between the two germline ends. CDR3 in amino acids: CASSQSGGVTGELFF. The CDR3 nucleotides read TGTGCCAGCAGCCAATCAGGCGGGGTCACCGGGGAGCTGTTTTTT.

This clone came up a few times. The chain carries TRBV5-8 and TRBJ1-3; no clear D gene. CDR3 length: 12 amino acids. V was clipped by 4 bases and J by 2 bases, with 4 bases between them. Germline V gives CDR1 SGHTS, CDR2 YDEGEE. The CDR3 sequence: CASSITGNTIYF. CDR3 sequence (DNA): TGTGCCAGCAGCATCACTGGAAACACCATATATTTT.

This rearrangement joins TRBV6-2 or TRBV6-3 to TRBJ1-1, with TRBD1 matching over 8 bases. V lost 6 bases, J lost 6 bases, and 6 bases stayed unmatched. Germline CDR1 reads MNHEY; CDR2 reads SVGEGT. The length of the CDR3 is 13 residues. The CDR3 DNA reads as TGTGCCAGCAGCTCGACAGGGGTAGCTGAAGCTTTCTTT. Translation gives CASSSTGVAEAFF.

This clone came up a few times. CDR3: CASSANLGGETQYF. Written as DNA, the CDR3 is TGTGCCAGCAGCGCCAACCTAGGTGGGGAGACCCAGTACTTC. V is TRBV3-1 (or the pseudogene TRBV3-2) and J is TRBJ2-5; unclear D gene. Germline-derived CDR1 and CDR2 are LGHDT and YNNKEL (reference sequence). This CDR3 region has 14 residues. The V gene lost 5 bases and the J gene lost 5 bases, with 15 bases spanning the gap.

The V and J genes are TRBV4-1 and TRBJ1-1; 7 bases are shared with TRBD1. Unmatched junction bases numbered 9, after V lost 3 bases and J lost 2 bases. This CDR3 contains 16 residues. From germline, CDR1 is MGHRA and CDR2 YSYEKL. The CDR3 is CASSHALNRGNTEAFF. The CDR3 nucleotides read TGCGCCAGCAGCCATGCCCTAAACAGGGGAAACACTGAAGCTTTCTTT.

The J gene is TRBJ2-3, the V gene TRBV19; 7 bases map to TRBD2. The CDR3 is made up of 16 amino acids. The V segment lost 6 bases and the J segment 2 bases; nucleotides outside the gene matches: 11. Per germline, CDR1 LNHDA and CDR2 SQIVND (reference sequence). This CDR3 is CASSQIRGVNTDTQYF. For the CDR3, the DNA is TGTGCCAGTAGCCAGATACGGGGGGTGAACACAGATACGCAGTATTTT.

This clone was detected once. This sequence joins TRBV1 and TRBJ2-5. TRBV1 is a known pseudogene. This CDR3 is 15 amino acids long. The CDR3 reads CTSSQDDYWKETQYF. Here the CDR3 DNA reads TGCACCAGCAGCCAAGACGATTACTGGAAAGAGACCCAGTACTTC.

This sequence joins TRBV19 and TRBJ2-5; D is uncertain. This CDR3 comprises 15 residues. The germline V and J ends were trimmed by 1 base and 4 bases, with 13 bases remaining between them. Germline V lookup: CDR1 LNHDA, CDR2 SQIVND (reference sequence). CDR3 sequence (DNA): TGTGCCAGTAGTATAGGTCAGACTCCCGGAGAGACCCAGTACTTC. Translating it yields CASSIGQTPGETQYF.

The rearrangement joins TRBV18 to TRBJ1-1; D gene ambiguous. The V end was cut by 1 base, the J end by 1 base, with 4 bases between. Germline V gives CDR1 KGHSH, CDR2 LQKENI. CDR3 length equals 13 residues. The CDR3: CASSPQPNTEAFF. CDR3 nucleotide sequence: TGTGCCAGCTCACCACAGCCGAACACTGAAGCTTTCTTT.

The rearrangement links TRBV9 to TRBJ2-7, with 9 bases fitting TRBD2. The CDR3 loop spans 15 amino acids. In germline, CDR1 is SGDLS, CDR2 YYNGEE. After removal of 4 bases from V and 4 bases from J, the junction contained 9 bases not matched to a gene. The DNA of the CDR3 is TGTGCCAGCAGCTACTGGGCTAGCGGGACATACGAGCAGTACTTC. As protein: CASSYWASGTYEQYF.

The V gene is TRBV7-2, the J gene TRBJ1-6; D remains unclear. The ends were cut back, 3 bases at V and 12 bases at J, with 12 bases in the middle. Germline CDR1 SGHTA, CDR2 FQGNSA. The CDR3 runs 13 residues. CDR3 coding DNA: TGTGCCAGCAGCTTCTCGACCCAAGAACCCCTCCACTTT. Amino acid sequence: CASSFSTQEPLHF.

The rearrangement uses TRBV4-1 and TRBJ1-5; D not certain. Germline-derived CDR1 and CDR2 are MGHRA and YSYEKL. The CDR3 contains 15 residues. Trimming cost V 0 bases and J 6 bases, with 12 bases left between them. As DNA, the CDR3 is TGCGCCAGCAGCCAAGATCGAGGCGCAGGTCAGCCCCAGCATTTT. It yields the protein CASSQDRGAGQPQHF.

In its sample, this clone was seen a few times. V and J are TRBV18 and TRBJ2-7, with D possibly TRBD2 on 7 matching bases. With 5 bases removed from V and 6 bases from J, the gap between germline ends came to 20 bases. The germline CDR1 and CDR2 sequences are KGHSH and LQKENI. CDR3 length: 15 amino acids. The CDR3 bases are TGTGCCAGCTCAGCAACTAGCGACAGGACCTCCGAGCAGTACTTC. Its translation: CASSATSDRTSEQYF.

The chain is built from TRBV19 and TRBJ2-2; D is unresolved. The V end was cut by 1 base, the J end by 1 base, with 4 bases between. This CDR3 region has 14 residues. Germline V gene sequence: CDR1 LNHDA, CDR2 SQIVND (reference sequence). In nucleotides, the CDR3 is TGTGCCAGTAGTATAGGACTGAACACCGGGGAGCTGTTTTTT. Translated: CASSIGLNTGELFF.

For the CDR3, the DNA is TGTGCCAGCAGTGAACCCGGGAGGGCCGGGGAGACCCAGTACTTC. It encodes CASSEPGRAGETQYF. The chain uses TRBV2 and TRBJ2-5; TRBD2 matches at 8 bases. This CDR3 comprises 15 residues. J gave up 5 bases and V 2 bases, and 7 bases lay outside the gene matches. Germline-derived CDR1 and CDR2 are SNHLY and FYNNEI.

The chain recombines TRBV4-2 with TRBJ2-5; tentative D call: TRBD2 (6 bases). Trimming stripped 4 bases from V and 10 bases from J, with 22 bases between. Germline loops: CDR1 LGHNA, CDR2 YNFKEQ. The CDR3 sequence is 15 residues long. In DNA form, the CDR3 reads TGTGCCAGCAGCCGAGGGACTGAGGAGCGTAGGATCCAGTACTTC. It specifies CASSRGTEERRIQYF.

The gene calls are TRBV30 and TRBJ2-5; D could derive from TRBD1 or TRBD2 (5 bases each). Trimming removed 3 bases from V and 5 bases from J, with 16 bases in between. The CDR3 is 14 amino acids. Germline V lookup: CDR1 GTSNPN, CDR2 SVGIG (reference sequence). The CDR3, as DNA: TGTGCCTGGAGCGCGAAGTGGGGGATGGAGACCCAGTACTTC. Translating gives CAWSAKWGMETQYF.

The chain recombines TRBV3-1 (or the pseudogene TRBV3-2) with TRBJ2-1; D unclear. Germline V gene sequence: CDR1 LGHDT, CDR2 YNNKEL (reference sequence). V lost 5 bases and J 7 bases, leaving 9 bases between the germline ends. The CDR3 extends over 12 amino acids. This CDR3 reads CASSTRGNEQFF. CDR3 nucleotide sequence: TGTGCCAGCAGCACCCGTGGGAATGAGCAGTTCTTC.

A single count supports this clone. The chain links TRBV4-3 to TRBJ1-4, with D possibly being TRBD1 (6 bases). The germline V gene encodes CDR1 LGHNA and CDR2 YSLEER. The CDR3 has 16 residues. V gave up 3 bases and J gave up 7 bases, with 18 bases separating them. Written as DNA, the CDR3 is TGCGCCAGCAGCCAGACGGACAGTGCTGTGTTTGAAAAACTGTTTTTT. This translates into CASSQTDSAVFEKLFF.

The chain is built from TRBV10-3 and TRBJ1-2; D is possibly TRBD1 (6 bases). The CDR3 runs 12 residues. V lost 4 bases, J lost 6 bases, and 9 bases lay in between. The V gene's germline CDR1 is ENHRY and CDR2 SYGVKD. The CDR3 reads CAISGSGDGYTF. The DNA for the CDR3 is TGTGCCATCAGTGGGTCAGGGGATGGCTACACCTTC.

The chain uses TRBV7-2 and TRBJ2-7; TRBD2 matches at 9 bases. J was trimmed by 6 bases and V by 3 bases; bases with no gene match: 9. Germline V gives CDR1 SGHTA, CDR2 FQGNSA. The CDR3 is 15 residues long. CDR3 residues: CASSLLAGYPSEQYF. CDR3 DNA sequence: TGTGCCAGCAGCTTGCTAGCGGGATACCCCAGCGAGCAGTACTTC.

This clone appeared once. The chain joins TRBV18 to TRBJ1-2, with unresolved D. This CDR3 contains 15 residues. The V and J ends lost 3 bases and 4 bases respectively, with 15 bases between them. The germline CDR1 and CDR2 sequences are KGHSH and LQKENI. CDR3 DNA sequence: TGTGCCAGCTCACCGGGCCGTGCCGAGACCTATGGCTACACCTTC. Translated, it gives CASSPGRAETYGYTF.

Only a few counts were recorded for this clone. The rearrangement links TRBV7-2 to TRBJ2-4; maybe TRBD1 (6 bases). This CDR3 is built from 15 residues. The V gene's germline CDR1 is SGHTA and CDR2 FQGNSA. Trimming shortened V by 5 bases and J by 6 bases, and 17 bases separated the two germline ends. The CDR3 region is CASSPGQLKGNIQYF. The CDR3 DNA follows: TGTGCCAGCAGCCCCGGACAGCTGAAAGGAAACATTCAGTACTTC. The whole variable domain, remainder taken from reference TRBV7-2 and TRBJ2-4, is GAGVSQSPSNKVTEKGKDVELRCDPISGHTALYWYRQSLGQGLEFLIYFQGNSAPDKSGLPSDRFSAERTGGSVSTLTIQRTQQEDSAVYLCASSPGQLKGNIQYFGAGTRLSVL.

This CDR3 reads CASSLYPGGDTEAFF. DNA of the CDR3: TGTGCCAGCAGCTTATATCCTGGAGGAGACACTGAAGCTTTCTTT. This chain joins TRBV7-8 and TRBJ1-1; D gene ambiguous. Trimming cost V 2 bases and J 3 bases, with 13 bases left between them. The CDR3 runs 15 residues. Germline CDR1 is SGHVS and CDR2 is FQNEAQ.

The chain recombines TRBV4-1 with TRBJ1-1; 7 nucleotides agree with TRBD1. The germline gives CDR1 MGHRA, CDR2 YSYEKL. The CDR3 length is 13 residues. The junction had 2 bases not matched to a gene; V was cut back by 4 bases and J by 3 bases. This CDR3 is CASSRQGYTEAFF. CDR3 sequence (DNA): TGCGCCAGCAGCCGACAGGGCTACACTGAAGCTTTCTTT.

The chain employs TRBV30 and TRBJ1-4, with 7 bases fitting TRBD1. This CDR3 is built from 14 residues. The junction had 6 bases not matched to a gene; V was cut back by 4 bases and J by 4 bases. CDR1 and CDR2 (germline): GTSNPN, SVGIG (reference sequence). The CDR3 protein is CAWIRTGRNEKLFF. The CDR3 DNA sequence: TGTGCCTGGATTCGGACAGGCCGTAATGAAAAACTGTTTTTT.